Shown below are 17 T cell receptor beta chains from a single sample sequenced in a study of cytotoxic CD8 clonotypes in ibrutinib-treated CLL (dated by TCRdb to 2020 to 2023). The library was built by means of the immunoSEQ multiplex PCR assay. TCRdb provides this immuneACCESS table in a form limited to in-frame rearrangements. Some clones are lacking; in checked studies, under half of them reflect an unresolved V gene, and why the rest are absent is not known. The table for this sample lists nearly 300,000 clones; 60% to 80% of them were counted only once. The biggest ten clones account for around 5.1% of the sample. The time point label on this specimen signifies: progressive disease on ibrutinib. This specimen consisted of PBMCs, obtained at disease progression, from a patient treated with ibrutinib. These receptors all come from a human donor with chronic lymphocytic leukemia.

The chain carries TRBV12-5 and TRBJ2-6; the D is unclear. V dropped 6 bases and J dropped 4 bases, with 7 bases sitting between them. CDR1 and CDR2 (germline): LGHNT, FRNRAP. The CDR3 totals 13 residues. CDR3 sequence: CASGLLGANVLTF. The CDR3 DNA follows: TGTGCTAGTGGCCTTTTGGGGGCCAACGTCCTGACTTTC. Full variable domain (outside the CDR3, taken from reference TRBV12-5 and TRBJ2-6): DARVTQTPRHKVTEMGQEVTMRCQPILGHNTVFWYRQTMMQGLELLAYFRNRAPLDDSGMPKDRFSAEMPDATLATLKIQPSEPRDSAVYFCASGLLGANVLTFGAGSRLTVL.

V and J are TRBV28 and TRBJ2-3, with 8 bases fitting TRBD2. Trimming at V came to 6 bases and at J to 1 base, leaving 3 bases not matched to a gene. The germline V gene has CDR1 MDHEN and CDR2 SYDVKM. The CDR3 loop spans 14 amino acids. The CDR3 bases are TGTGCCAGCAGCGGGAGGGCTGGCACAGATACGCAGTATTTT. Residues: CASSGRAGTDTQYF.

The chain couples TRBV9 to TRBJ2-5; no reliable D call. There are 15 residues in the CDR3. Trimming pared 2 bases from V and 5 bases from J, leaving 16 bases between. From germline, CDR1 is SGDLS and CDR2 YYNGEE. CDR3 sequence reads: CASSVEPRTGETQYF. CDR3 nucleotides: TGTGCCAGCAGCGTGGAGCCACGGACCGGCGAGACCCAGTACTTC.

There are a few counts of this clone. This chain connects TRBV15 to TRBJ2-7; TRBD2 is a possible D gene (5 bases). The germline V and J ends were trimmed by 4 bases and 4 bases, with 17 bases remaining between them. The germline gives CDR1 LNHNV, CDR2 YYDKDF (reference sequence). This CDR3 has 15 amino acids. The CDR3 loop is CATSTGTTIGYEQYF. As DNA, the CDR3 is TGTGCCACCAGCACGGGAACTACAATTGGTTACGAGCAGTACTTC. Full variable domain (missing parts from reference TRBV15 and TRBJ2-7): DAMVIQNPRYQVTQFGKPVTLSCSQTLNHNVMYWYQQKSSQAPKLLFHYYDKDFNNEADTPDNFQSRRPNTSFCFLDIRSPGLGDTAMYLCATSTGTTIGYEQYFGPGTRLTVT.

The chain carries TRBV28 and TRBJ2-4; 8 bases match TRBD2. J lost 2 bases, V lost 2 bases, and 5 bases had no gene match. The CDR3 loop spans 16 amino acids. CDR1 and CDR2 (germline): MDHEN, SYDVKM. DNA for the CDR3: TGTGCCAGCAGTTTACCCTTAGCGGGAACCAAAAACATTCAGTACTTC. Translated: CASSLPLAGTKNIQYF.

The V and J genes are TRBV11-1 and TRBJ2-5; D might be TRBD1 or TRBD2, each matching 5 bases. V was clipped by 5 bases and J by 2 bases, with 18 bases between them. The length of the CDR3 is 16 residues. Germline V gene sequence: CDR1 SGHAT, CDR2 FQDESV (reference sequence). DNA for the CDR3: TGTGCCAGCAGCAGGTCAGTAGGGACGGCACAAGAGACCCAGTACTTC. Amino acids: CASSRSVGTAQETQYF.

This chain links TRBV12-5 with TRBJ1-5; unclear D gene. V lost 6 bases and J lost 4, with 19 bases in between. The germline V gene has CDR1 LGHNT and CDR2 FRNRAP. The CDR3 runs to 16 residues. The CDR3 region is CASGADSKGGNQPQHF. In nucleotides, the CDR3 is TGTGCTAGTGGCGCCGATTCGAAGGGAGGTAATCAGCCCCAGCATTTT. Full variable domain (outside the CDR3, taken from reference TRBV12-5 and TRBJ1-5): DARVTQTPRHKVTEMGQEVTMRCQPILGHNTVFWYRQTMMQGLELLAYFRNRAPLDDSGMPKDRFSAEMPDATLATLKIQPSEPRDSAVYFCASGADSKGGNQPQHFGDGTRLSIL.

The genes are TRBV4-1 and TRBJ2-7; unclear D gene. V lost 0 bases and J 1 base, leaving 13 bases between the germline ends. The CDR3 totals 16 residues. CDR1 and CDR2 from the germline V gene are MGHRA and YSYEKL. The CDR3 bases are TGCGCCAGCAGCCAAGATAGGTACGGAACGTCCTACGAGCAGTACTTC. It codes for CASSQDRYGTSYEQYF.

The chain links TRBV19 to TRBJ1-1; a weak D match, TRBD1 (6 bases). The V and J ends lost 7 bases and 0 bases respectively, with 12 bases between them. The germline V gene has CDR1 LNHDA and CDR2 SQIVND (reference sequence). CDR3 length: 14 residues. The CDR3 region has the DNA TGTGCCAGTAAACGGGGGCCTTTGAACACTGAAGCTTTCTTT. Residues: CASKRGPLNTEAFF.

The chain uses TRBV5-1 and TRBJ2-3, with a tentative D call TRBD2 (6 bases). In germline, CDR1 is SGHRS, CDR2 YFSETQ. The CDR3 is 20 residues long. V was clipped by 2 bases and J by 0 bases, with 25 bases between them. The CDR3, as DNA: TGCGCCAGCAGCTTTAATGGGGTGGCGCGGGACGACAAAAGCACAGATACGCAGTATTTT. As protein: CASSFNGVARDDKSTDTQYF.

The rearrangement joins TRBV29-1 to TRBJ2-3; no firm D call. The CDR3 is 12 residues long. Per germline, CDR1 SQVTM and CDR2 ANQGSEA. The V and J ends lost 4 bases and 2 bases respectively, with 7 bases between them. CDR3 loop: CSVGITTDTQYF. The DNA for the CDR3 is TGCAGCGTTGGTATTACCACAGATACGCAGTATTTT.

The chain recombines TRBV9 with TRBJ2-7; D is perhaps TRBD2 (6 bases). V was shortened by 4 bases and J by 3 bases, with 11 bases between the two germline ends. Per the germline V gene, CDR1 is SGDLS and CDR2 is YYNGEE. This CDR3 spans 13 amino acids. The CDR3 is CASSPRDFYEQYF. CDR3 nucleotides: TGTGCCAGCAGCCCCCGGGACTTCTACGAGCAGTACTTC.

The J gene is TRBJ2-6, the V gene TRBV9, with D possibly matching TRBD1 (5 bases). Trimming left V 1 base short and J 0 bases short, with 5 bases between. Germline CDR1 and CDR2: SGDLS and YYNGEE. The CDR3 consists of 15 residues. The CDR3: CASSVQGSGANVLTF. CDR3 DNA sequence: TGTGCCAGCAGCGTACAGGGCTCTGGGGCCAACGTCCTGACTTTC. Supplemented by reference TRBV9 and TRBJ2-6, the full variable domain reads DSGVTQTPKHLITATGQRVTLRCSPRSGDLSVYWYQQSLDQGLQFLIQYYNGEERAKGNILERFSAQQFPDLHSELNLSSLELGDSALYFCASSVQGSGANVLTFGAGSRLTVL.

CDR3 sequence: CSVVMGDGGNQPQHF. In DNA form, the CDR3 reads TGCAGCGTTGTCATGGGTGATGGGGGGAATCAGCCCCAGCATTTT. The J gene is TRBJ1-5, the V gene TRBV29-1, with D perhaps matching TRBD1 (5 bases). This CDR3 has 15 residues. V gave up 4 bases and J gave up 4 bases, with 17 bases separating them. CDR1 and CDR2 (germline): SQVTM, ANQGSEA. The whole variable domain, remainder taken from reference TRBV29-1 and TRBJ1-5, is SAVISQKPSRDICQRGTSLTIQCQVDSQVTMMFWYRQQPGQSLTLIATANQGSEATYESGFVIDKFPISRPNLTFSTLTVSNMSPEDSSIYLCSVVMGDGGNQPQHFGDGTRLSIL.

The V and J genes are TRBV10-3 and TRBJ1-2, with TRBD1 matching 9 bases. Germline V gene data show CDR1 as ENHRY and CDR2 as SYGVKD. The junction had 1 base not matched to a gene; V was cut back by 4 bases and J by 4 bases. The CDR3 is made up of 13 amino acids. CDR3 amino acids: CAISGGQGYGYTF. The DNA of the CDR3 is TGTGCCATCAGTGGGGGACAGGGCTATGGCTACACCTTC.

The count of this clone is one. The chain has TRBV29-1 and TRBJ2-7, with 7 bases lining up with TRBD2. CDR3 length: 11 residues. Trimming took 8 bases from V and 5 from J; bases not matched to a gene: 6. CDR1 is SQVTM and CDR2 is ANQGSEA in the germline V gene. CDR3 protein: CSLASGNEQYF. DNA for the CDR3: TGCAGCTTAGCTAGCGGCAACGAGCAGTACTTC.

The V gene is TRBV2, the J gene TRBJ1-3; 7 bases are a match to TRBD1. CDR1 is SNHLY and CDR2 is FYNNEI in the germline V gene. The CDR3 sequence is 16 residues long. The trim removed 4 bases at V and 0 bases at J, leaving 6 bases unmatched. As DNA, the CDR3 is TGTGCCAGCAGTGTGGGACAGCCTAGCTCTGGAAACACCATATATTTT. Its translation is CASSVGQPSSGNTIYF.